The 31 T cell receptor beta chains below were found in one sample sequenced in a study of T cells in Graves' hyperthyroidism and ophthalmopathy. It was RNA transcripts that yielded the amplified TCR beta CDR3 regions. TCR CDR3 regions were first amplified by RT-PCR with HTBI primers. TCRdb passed the multiplex PCR reads through MiXCR, listing each CDR3 protein once. The sample carries more than 550,000 distinct CDR3 sequences, around 16% recorded once. The sample was blood. These receptors were taken from a man in his fifties with Graves' hyperthyroidism.

CDR3 bases: TGTGCCATCAGTGATGCCACAGGGATTCCCGAGCAGTACTTC. Encoded protein: CAISDATGIPEQYF. The chain uses TRBV10-3 and TRBJ2-7; D may be TRBD1 (6 bases). Germline lookup yields CDR1 ENHRY and CDR2 SYGVKD. This CDR3 has 14 amino acids. The V end was cut by 3 bases, the J end by 6 bases, with 15 bases between.

This clonotype was seen only a few times. V gene TRBV11-2 combines with J gene TRBJ2-2, with TRBD2 matching 10 bases. CDR3 length: 17 amino acids. The germline V gene has CDR1 SGHAT and CDR2 FQNNGV. The junction had 9 bases not matched to a gene; V was cut back by 7 bases and J by 1 base. Written as DNA, the CDR3 is TGTGCCAGCAAAGGGGGGCCTAGCGGGAGGAACACCGGGGAGCTGTTTTTT. The encoded protein is CASKGGPSGRNTGELFF.

This clonotype was counted between two and nine times. The chain combines TRBV9 with TRBJ2-7; 12 bases agree with TRBD2. The V segment lost 6 bases and the J segment 3 bases; nucleotides outside the gene matches: 7. This CDR3 is 15 amino acids long. CDR1 and CDR2 from the germline V gene are SGDLS and YYNGEE. This CDR3 reads CASTRTSGTVYEQYF. CDR3 in DNA: TGTGCCAGCACTAGGACTAGCGGGACTGTCTACGAGCAGTACTTC.

The J gene is TRBJ2-3, the V gene TRBV7-2; the match to TRBD2 covers 13 bases. The trim removed 3 bases at V and 6 bases at J, leaving 6 bases unmatched. The CDR3 sequence is 16 residues long. CDR1 is SGHTA and CDR2 is FQGNSA in the germline V gene. The CDR3 region is CASSFGLAGVGDTQYF. The CDR3 region has the DNA TGTGCCAGCAGCTTCGGACTAGCGGGAGTCGGGGATACGCAGTATTTT. Full variable domain (missing parts from reference TRBV7-2 and TRBJ2-3): GAGVSQSPSNKVTEKGKDVELRCDPISGHTALYWYRQSLGQGLEFLIYFQGNSAPDKSGLPSDRFSAERTGGSVSTLTIQRTQQEDSAVYLCASSFGLAGVGDTQYFGPGTRLTVL.

Many counts were recorded for this clonotype. V and J are TRBV7-9 and TRBJ2-1, with unresolved D. Germline-derived CDR1 and CDR2 are SEHNR and FQNEAQ (reference sequence). The CDR3 contains 15 residues. The V end lost 2 bases, the J end lost 7 bases, and 15 bases lay between the germline ends. DNA of the CDR3: TGTGCCAGCAGCTTATTGAGGACGGGCTCTAATGAGCAGTTCTTC. Protein product: CASSLLRTGSNEQFF.

The sample holds many counts of this clonotype. V is TRBV28 and J is TRBJ2-7, with D unresolved. Per germline, CDR1 MDHEN and CDR2 SYDVKM. Trimming shortened V by 4 bases and J by 3 bases, and 10 bases separated the two germline ends. The CDR3 is 13 amino acids. Written as DNA, the CDR3 is TGTGCCAGCAGTTACGAGCTAGGCTACGAGCAGTACTTC. Translating it yields CASSYELGYEQYF. Variable domain in full (rest from reference TRBV28 and TRBJ2-7): DVKVTQSSRYLVKRTGEKVFLECVQDMDHENMFWYRQDPGLGLRLIYFSYDVKMKEKGDIPEGYSVSREKKERFSLILESASTNQTSMYLCASSYELGYEQYFGPGTRLTVT.

This sequence joins TRBV10-1 and TRBJ2-2; D is ambiguous. This CDR3 is built from 15 residues. The V gene's germline CDR1 is WNHNN and CDR2 SYGVQD (reference sequence). The germline V and J ends were trimmed by 3 bases and 5 bases, with 13 bases remaining between them. The CDR3: CASSEVPGLTGELFF. CDR3 DNA sequence: TGCGCCAGCAGTGAAGTTCCGGGTTTAACCGGGGAGCTGTTTTTT.

This clonotype was counted a few times. The rearrangement links TRBV9 to TRBJ2-7; 14 bases line up with TRBD2. The J segment lost 6 bases and the V segment lost 4 bases, leaving 6 bases of the junction unmatched. CDR1 and CDR2 (germline): SGDLS, YYNGEE. The CDR3 spans 15 residues. The DNA for the CDR3 is TGTGCCAGCAGCCCGAGACTAGCGGGAGGGGCCGAGCAGTACTTC. Translated: CASSPRLAGGAEQYF. Together with reference TRBV9 and TRBJ2-7, the CDR3 gives the full variable domain: DSGVTQTPKHLITATGQRVTLRCSPRSGDLSVYWYQQSLDQGLQFLIQYYNGEERAKGNILERFSAQQFPDLHSELNLSSLELGDSALYFCASSPRLAGGAEQYFGPGTRLTVT.

Ten or more counts support this clonotype. The CDR3 DNA follows: TGTGCCAGCAGTCCTCCCCCACAAGAGACCCAGTACTTC. This translates into CASSPPPQETQYF. This chain uses TRBV28 with TRBJ2-5; D unclear. The germline V gene has CDR1 MDHEN and CDR2 SYDVKM. V lost 5 bases to trimming and J lost 2 bases, with 9 bases between them. The CDR3 length is 13 residues.

This clonotype has a count of ten or more. The chain has TRBV7-2 and TRBJ2-3, with TRBD2 matching over 12 bases. Germline lookup yields CDR1 SGHTA and CDR2 FQGNSA. This CDR3 is 17 amino acids long. The ends lost 5 bases at V and 2 bases at J; junction bases unmatched: 8. CDR3 in amino acids: CASSPDWTSGTTDTQYF. CDR3 bases: TGTGCCAGCAGCCCGGACTGGACTAGCGGGACCACAGATACGCAGTATTTT.

The rearrangement uses TRBV7-9 and TRBJ2-3; 8 bases line up with TRBD1. The CDR3 is 16 amino acids. Germline V gene sequence: CDR1 SEHNR, CDR2 FQNEAQ (reference sequence). V was pared by 6 bases and J by 3 bases, with 11 bases of the junction left unmatched. The CDR3 DNA reads TGTGCCAGCAGGTCATTGGGGACAGGAGAGACAGATACGCAGTATTTT. This translates into CASRSLGTGETDTQYF. The whole variable domain, remainder taken from reference TRBV7-9 and TRBJ2-3, is DTGVSQNPRHKITKRGQNVTFRCDPISEHNRLYWYRQTLGQGPEFLTYFQNEAQLEKSRLLSDRFSAERPKGSFSTLEIQRTEQGDSAMYLCASRSLGTGETDTQYFGPGTRLTVL.

This clonotype has a handful of counts. An end of the junction does not agree with germline; a read error may underlie this. This chain connects TRBV20-1 to TRBJ2-1; weak D call: TRBD2 (7 bases). The CDR3 has 15 residues. Germline V gene data show CDR1 as DFQATT and CDR2 as SNEGSKA (reference sequence). For the CDR3, the DNA is TGCAGTGCCCCGAAAGAGGCGGGGGAGGGGGATGAGCAGCACTTC. This gives the protein CSAPKEAGEGDEQHF.

This clonotype occurred many times. The J gene is TRBJ2-7, the V gene TRBV27; TRBD1 is a possible D gene (5 bases). This CDR3 contains 14 residues. Trimming shortened V by 6 bases and J by 2 bases, and 14 bases separated the two germline ends. CDR1 and CDR2 from the germline V gene are MNHEY and SMNVEV (reference sequence). As DNA, the CDR3 is TGTGCCAGCAGCTCCTGGGGCAATACCTACGAGCAGTACTTC. This gives the protein CASSSWGNTYEQYF.

This clonotype came up a few times. V is TRBV7-2 and J is TRBJ2-1; 9 nucleotides agree with TRBD2. V shed 0 bases, J shed 2 bases, and the junction held 2 bases outside the gene matches. Germline-derived CDR1 and CDR2 are SGHTA and FQGNSA. CDR3 length equals 16 residues. The CDR3 DNA reads as TGTGCCAGCAGCTTAGCTAGCGGGGGCCCCTACAATGAGCAGTTCTTC. This sequence encodes CASSLASGGPYNEQFF.

At least ten counts were recorded for this clonotype. The chain uses TRBV30 and TRBJ2-2, with 8 nucleotides matching TRBD2. CDR3 size: 13 residues. V gave up 4 bases and J gave up 7 bases; unmatched junction bases: 5. Germline V gene data show CDR1 as GTSNPN and CDR2 as SVGIG (reference sequence). The CDR3 is CAWISAGVGELFF. The CDR3 nucleotides read TGTGCCTGGATCTCAGCGGGAGTCGGGGAGCTGTTTTTT.

This clonotype was recorded many times. The rearrangement uses TRBV7-9 and TRBJ2-1, with 16 bases matching TRBD2. CDR3 length: 14 amino acids. The germline gives CDR1 SEHNR, CDR2 FQNEAQ (reference sequence). The CDR3 DNA follows: TGTGCTACGGGACTAGCGGGAGGGCCTAATGAGCAGTTCTTC. It yields the protein CATGLAGGPNEQFF.

This clonotype was detected a few times. The chain links TRBV27 to TRBJ2-5; TRBD1 aligns across 8 bases. CDR3 length: 14 residues. The V and J ends lost 8 bases and 4 bases, in that order; junction bases with no gene match: 9. CDR1 and CDR2 (germline): MNHEY, SMNVEV (reference sequence). Here the CDR3 DNA reads TGTGCCAGCCGTCCTCAGGGGGCAAGAGAGACCCAGTACTTC. It is translated as CASRPQGARETQYF.

This clonotype was counted ten times or more. This chain uses TRBV12-3 or TRBV12-4 with TRBJ2-7; D may be TRBD1 (8 bases). The ends were cut back, 4 bases at V and 7 bases at J, with 20 bases in the middle. The CDR3 loop spans 15 amino acids. The CDR3 sequence: CASSSQGAGVGEQYF. CDR3 in DNA: TGTGCCAGCAGTTCCCAGGGGGCGGGAGTGGGTGAGCAGTACTTC.

This clonotype was seen a handful of times. The chain carries TRBV12-3 or TRBV12-4 and TRBJ2-1; 7 bases agree with TRBD2. CDR3 length: 15 residues. J was trimmed by 9 bases and V by 1 base; bases with no gene match: 9. DNA of the CDR3: TGTGCCAGCAGTTTAGGTCGGGGGAGGGTCGGTGAGCAGTTCTTC. Translating it yields CASSLGRGRVGEQFF.

The table lists this clonotype with a few counts. This chain joins TRBV18 and TRBJ1-5, with D uncertain. CDR3 length: 15 amino acids. The V gene lost 3 bases and the J gene lost 1 base, with 10 bases spanning the gap. Germline CDR1 is KGHSH and CDR2 is LQKENI. The CDR3 DNA follows: TGTGCCAGCTCACCCCTGGAGGGAAGCAATCAGCCCCAGCATTTT. Its protein product is CASSPLEGSNQPQHF. Drawing the rest from reference TRBV18 and TRBJ1-5, the complete variable domain is NAGVMQNPRHLVRRRGQEARLRCSPMKGHSHVYWYRQLPEEGLKFMVYLQKENIIDESGMPKERFSAEFPKEGPSILRIQQVVRGDSAAYFCASSPLEGSNQPQHFGDGTRLSIL.

This clonotype was observed a handful of times. V is TRBV15 and J is TRBJ2-2; 8 bases align to TRBD2. CDR3 length: 16 amino acids. Per germline, CDR1 LNHNV and CDR2 YYDKDF (reference sequence). V trimming: 0 bases; J trimming: 5 bases; junction bases outside the gene matches: 5. The DNA for the CDR3 is TGTGCCACCAGCAGAGAGATCCCTAGCGGGACCGGGGAGCTGTTTTTT. It translates to CATSREIPSGTGELFF.

This clonotype was seen more than once but under ten times. V is TRBV20-1 and J is TRBJ2-7; possible D gene TRBD2, 5 bases. CDR1 and CDR2 from the germline V gene are DFQATT and SNEGSKA (reference sequence). Trimming cost V 5 bases and J 7 bases, with 18 bases left between them. This CDR3 region has 13 residues. DNA of the CDR3: TGCAGTGCTCTAGAGAATGTGGGAGTGGAGCAGTACTTC. Residues: CSALENVGVEQYF.

This clonotype appeared many times. The rearrangement uses TRBV12-3 or TRBV12-4 and TRBJ2-1; TRBD2 agrees at 11 bases. The CDR3 is 19 residues long. Trimming at V came to 6 bases and at J to 1 base, leaving 14 bases not matched to a gene. In nucleotides, the CDR3 is TGTGCCAGCAGCTGGGGACTAGCGGCTTATACCGGGTCCTACAATGAGCAGTTCTTC. Amino acid sequence: CASSWGLAAYTGSYNEQFF.

The sample holds many counts of this clonotype. The rearrangement joins TRBV6-4 to TRBJ2-7, with 7 bases identical to TRBD1. This CDR3 spans 14 amino acids. The V gene end was trimmed by 6 bases and the J gene end by 2 bases; junction bases not matched to a gene: 7. From germline, CDR1 is MRHNA and CDR2 SNTAGT. In nucleotides, the CDR3 is TGTGCCAGCAGCGAAGGACAGGCGGCCTACGAGCAGTACTTC. This codes for CASSEGQAAYEQYF.

The V call is TRBV9, the J call TRBJ2-3; tentative D call: TRBD2 (6 bases). CDR3 length equals 15 residues. Germline V CDR1 and CDR2: SGDLS, YYNGEE. Trimming took off 2 bases at V and 5 bases at J, with 15 bases between the two ends. The CDR3 DNA is TGTGCCAGCAGCGTCGAAATAGCGGATGTAGATACGCAGTATTTT. Its translation: CASSVEIADVDTQYF.

This clonotype was observed many times. This rearrangement joins TRBV27 to TRBJ2-3; no clear D. V was pared by 5 bases and J by 4 bases, with 16 bases between. The germline V gene has CDR1 MNHEY and CDR2 SMNVEV (reference sequence). The CDR3 consists of 15 residues. DNA of the CDR3: TGTGCCAGCAGTCCCGGAACTACAAGGGCAGATACGCAGTATTTT. It encodes CASSPGTTRADTQYF.

This clonotype was observed at least ten times. The gene calls are TRBV28 and TRBJ1-1; D possibly corresponds to TRBD1 (5 bases). CDR1 and CDR2 from the germline V gene are MDHEN and SYDVKM. V gave up 8 bases and J gave up 6 bases, with 16 bases separating them. CDR3 size: 13 residues. The CDR3 nucleotides read TGTGCCAGCCACAGGCCGGCTAGTGCTGAAGCTTTCTTT. It encodes CASHRPASAEAFF. Complete variable domain (other parts from reference TRBV28 and TRBJ1-1): DVKVTQSSRYLVKRTGEKVFLECVQDMDHENMFWYRQDPGLGLRLIYFSYDVKMKEKGDIPEGYSVSREKKERFSLILESASTNQTSMYLCASHRPASAEAFFGQGTRLTVV.

This clonotype was found many times. This chain uses TRBV30 with TRBJ2-7, with 7 bases identical to TRBD1. This CDR3 comprises 13 residues. Germline V gene data show CDR1 as GTSNPN and CDR2 as SVGIG (reference sequence). The J segment lost 3 bases and the V segment lost 0 bases, leaving 2 bases of the junction unmatched. The CDR3 is CAWSVTGFYEQYF. The CDR3 nucleotides read TGTGCCTGGAGTGTGACAGGGTTCTACGAGCAGTACTTC.

The rearrangement links TRBV10-2 to TRBJ1-5; TRBD1 matches 8 bases. Per the germline V gene, CDR1 is WSHSY and CDR2 is SAAADI. CDR3 size: 14 residues. V shed 7 bases, J shed 6 bases, and the junction held 8 bases outside the gene matches. The CDR3 DNA is TGCGCCAGCAAGGTCCCCGGGACAGGTCAGCCCCAGCATTTT. Amino acid sequence: CASKVPGTGQPQHF.

The sample holds many counts of this clonotype. The V and J genes are TRBV5-1 and TRBJ2-2; 7 nucleotides agree with TRBD1. The ends lost 0 bases at V and 2 bases at J; junction bases unmatched: 7. The V gene's germline CDR1 is SGHRS and CDR2 YFSETQ. The CDR3 is 17 residues long. CDR3 region: CASSLGDRLYNTGELFF. CDR3 bases: TGCGCCAGCAGCTTGGGGGACAGACTGTATAACACCGGGGAGCTGTTTTTT.

This clonotype appeared many times. The rearrangement uses TRBV19 and TRBJ2-7; no definite D call. CDR1 is LNHDA, CDR2 SQIVND, per germline (reference sequence). Trimming took off 8 bases at V and 0 bases at J, with 17 bases between the two ends. The CDR3 totals 15 residues. CDR3 DNA sequence: TGTGCCAGTGGTCGGAGTTCCGCTGTCTCCTACGAGCAGTACTTC. It specifies CASGRSSAVSYEQYF.